This T cell receptor (beta chain) was sequenced during a study of T cells after yellow fever vaccination. Overall study: Some fractions had low cell numbers, and these were prepared with SMART-Seq v4 Ultra Low Input.

CDR1 is ENHRY and CDR2 is SYGVKD in the germline V gene. This CDR3 comprises 15 residues. Trimming stripped 4 bases from V and 3 bases from J, with 13 bases between. One entry per CDR3 protein, called by TCRdb with MiXCR from the 5' RACE reads. The sample carries under 100,000 distinct CDR3 sequences, approximately 6.3% recorded once. Only a few counts were recorded for this clonotype. What it binds is not known. Study results and limitations: Re-detected after boosting: most primary clones, 96% of CD4 and roughly 90% of CD8. A small share of clonotypes appeared in both CD4 and CD8 compartments. By day 5 rather than day 15, the secondary response had peaked, though it was weaker.

This clonotype was sampled from a man younger than 30 who received the YFV17D yellow fever vaccine. This chain joins TRBV10-3 and TRBJ2-4; D may be TRBD2 (7 bases). Sequences were derived from CD8+ T cells sorted from PBMCs, sampled 10 days after the yellow fever booster vaccination. The CDR3 DNA follows: TGTGCCATCAGTGGCGGGGGCATAGGCAAAAACATTCAGTACTTC. The encoded protein is CAISGGGIGKNIQYF.